This is a list of T cell receptor beta chains from one sample in a study of blood T cell repertoires in COVID-19. Only in-frame clones appear in the TCRdb table, and some are missing; sequencing was by immunoSEQ multiplex PCR. This table holds roughly 16,000 clones, more than 85% found once. Input material: peripheral blood. These receptors all come from a human donor in a cohort sampled during active COVID-19. Both conserved end residues are part of each CDR3. A D gene is named only where the DNA matches it firmly. Size is stated for part of the rows, as once, few or many counts, or as a class when the clone is expanded.

len,d_gene,abundance,j_gene,v_gene,CDR3nt,CDR3aa
16,TRBD2,.,TRBJ2-1,TRBV13,TGTGCCAGCAGCCAGGGACTAGCGGGGATATACAATGAGCAGTTCTTC,CASSQGLAGIYNEQFF
14,.,.,TRBJ1-5,TRBV18,TGTGCCAGCTCCCCACAGGGAGGGGGGCAGCCCCAGCATTTT,CASSPQGGGQPQHF
16,TRBD1,.,TRBJ2-1,TRBV19,TGTGCCAGTAGTATGGGAGGGGACAGGGGGTTTAATGAGCAGTTCTTC,CASSMGGDRGFNEQFF
12,.,.,TRBJ1-1,TRBV7-6,TGTGCCAGCAGCTTAGCTATCCCTGAAGCTTTCTTT,CASSLAIPEAFF
16,TRBD2,.,TRBJ2-1,TRBV4-3,TGCGCCAGCAGCCCCCCCGGACTAGCGGCGGCGGGTGAGCAGTTCTTC,CASSPPGLAAAGEQFF
16,.,.,TRBJ1-5,TRBV18,TGTGCCAGCTCACCACCCCCCGGGGGGAGCAATCAGCCCCAGCATTTT,CASSPPPGGSNQPQHF
15,TRBD1,large,TRBJ1-5,TRBV6-6,TGTGCCAGCAGTGACCGGGACAGGGGGTATCAGCCCCAGCATTTT,CASSDRDRGYQPQHF
18,TRBD2,.,TRBJ2-3,TRBV5-1,TGCGCCAGCAGCCTAAGGCGGGCTAGCGGGGGGCACTCAGATACGCAGTATTTT,CASSLRRASGGHSDTQYF
14,TRBD2,.,TRBJ2-3,TRBV7-2,TGTGCCAGCAGCTTCCTTTTGGGGGGGGATACGCAGTATTTT,CASSFLLGGDTQYF
13,.,few,TRBJ1-1,TRBV5-1,TGCGCCAGCAGCTTGGCAGGGCGGAGTGAAGCTTTCTTT,CASSLAGRSEAFF
16,TRBD1,.,TRBJ1-5,TRBV15,TGTGCCACCAGCAGAGACCCTCGACAGGGGGGCCAGCCCCAGCATTTT,CATSRDPRQGGQPQHF
15,TRBD2,.,TRBJ2-2,TRBV6-5,TGTGCCAGCACTCGGGGGGACTCAAACACCGGGGAGCTGTTTTTT,CASTRGDSNTGELFF
13,.,few,TRBJ2-7,TRBV3-1/TRBV3-2,TGTGCCAGCAGCCGAAGGGGCTCTGGAGAGCAGTACTTC,CASSRRGSGEQYF
14,.,.,TRBJ2-2,TRBV5-5,TGTGCCAGCAGCTTGTTAGATGGTTCTGAGGAGCTGTTTTTT,CASSLLDGSEELFF
16,TRBD2,.,TRBJ2-3,TRBV19,TGTGCCAGTAGTGGACTAGCGGGGGGGCTGGGAGATACGCAGTATTTT,CASSGLAGGLGDTQYF
14,TRBD1,.,TRBJ1-1,TRBV7-3,TGTGCCAGCAGCCTACAGACAGGGGGCACTGAAGCTTTCTTT,CASSLQTGGTEAFF
14,.,.,TRBJ2-5,TRBV12-2,TGTGCAAGTCGCTTAATCCGGCAGGAAGAGACCCAGTACTTC,CASRLIRQEETQYF
12,.,once,TRBJ2-7,TRBV15,TGTGCCACCAGCAGAGATCCGGACGAGCAGTACTTC,CATSRDPDEQYF
16,TRBD2,.,TRBJ2-1,TRBV18,TGTGCCAGCTCACCTCAACTAGCGGGGGCTCTCAATGAGCAGTTCTTC,CASSPQLAGALNEQFF